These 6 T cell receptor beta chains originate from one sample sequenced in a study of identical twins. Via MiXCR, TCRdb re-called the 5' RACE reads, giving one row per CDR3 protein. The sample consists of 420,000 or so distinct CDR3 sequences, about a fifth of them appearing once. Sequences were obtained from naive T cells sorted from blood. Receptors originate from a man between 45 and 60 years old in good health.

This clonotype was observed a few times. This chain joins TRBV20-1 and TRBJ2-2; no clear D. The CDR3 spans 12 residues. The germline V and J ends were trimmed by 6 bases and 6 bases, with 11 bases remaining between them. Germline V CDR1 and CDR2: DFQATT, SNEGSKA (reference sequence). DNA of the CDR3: TGCAGTGCGCTCCGGGTCCCCGGGGAGCTGTTTTTT. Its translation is CSALRVPGELFF.

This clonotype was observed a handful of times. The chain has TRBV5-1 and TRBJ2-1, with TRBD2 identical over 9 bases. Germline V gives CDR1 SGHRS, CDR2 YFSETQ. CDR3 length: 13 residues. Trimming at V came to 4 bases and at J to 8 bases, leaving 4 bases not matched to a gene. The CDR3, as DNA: TGCGCCAGCAGCCCTAGGACTAGCGATGAGCAGTTCTTC. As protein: CASSPRTSDEQFF.

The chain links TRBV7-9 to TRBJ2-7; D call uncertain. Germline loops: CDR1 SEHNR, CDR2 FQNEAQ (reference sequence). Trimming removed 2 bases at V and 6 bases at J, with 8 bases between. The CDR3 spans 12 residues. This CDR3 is CASSLSHSEQYF. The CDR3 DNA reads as TGTGCCAGCAGCTTAAGTCACTCCGAGCAGTACTTC.

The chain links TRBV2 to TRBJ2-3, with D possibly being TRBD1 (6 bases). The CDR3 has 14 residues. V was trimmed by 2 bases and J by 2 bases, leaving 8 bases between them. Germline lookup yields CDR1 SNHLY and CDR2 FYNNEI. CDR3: CASSERGNTDTQYF. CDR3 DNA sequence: TGTGCCAGCAGTGAAAGGGGGAACACAGATACGCAGTATTTT.

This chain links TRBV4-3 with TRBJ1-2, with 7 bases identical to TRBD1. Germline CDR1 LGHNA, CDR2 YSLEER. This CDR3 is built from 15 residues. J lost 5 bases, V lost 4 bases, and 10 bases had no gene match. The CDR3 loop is CASSLRQGVSYGYTF. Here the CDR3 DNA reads TGCGCCAGCAGCCTGCGACAGGGTGTCTCTTATGGCTACACCTTC.

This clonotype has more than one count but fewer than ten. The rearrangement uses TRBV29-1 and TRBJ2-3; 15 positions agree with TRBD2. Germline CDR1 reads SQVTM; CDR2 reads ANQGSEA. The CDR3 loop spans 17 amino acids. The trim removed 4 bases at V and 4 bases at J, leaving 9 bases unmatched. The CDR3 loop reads CSVAGLAGGPWSDTQYF. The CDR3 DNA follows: TGCAGCGTTGCTGGACTAGCGGGAGGGCCTTGGTCAGATACGCAGTATTTT.